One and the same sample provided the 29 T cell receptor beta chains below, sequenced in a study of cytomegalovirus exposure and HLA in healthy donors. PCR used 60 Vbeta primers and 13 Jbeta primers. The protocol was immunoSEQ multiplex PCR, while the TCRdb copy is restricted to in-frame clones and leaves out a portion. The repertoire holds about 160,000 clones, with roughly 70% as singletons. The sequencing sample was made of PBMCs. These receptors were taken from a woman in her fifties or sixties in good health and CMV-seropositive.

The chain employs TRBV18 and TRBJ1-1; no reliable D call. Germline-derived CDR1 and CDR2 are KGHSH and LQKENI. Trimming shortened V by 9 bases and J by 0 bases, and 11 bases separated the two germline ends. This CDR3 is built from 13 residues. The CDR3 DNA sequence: TGTGCCAGTGCTGGAGATATGAACACTGAAGCTTTCTTT. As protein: CASAGDMNTEAFF.

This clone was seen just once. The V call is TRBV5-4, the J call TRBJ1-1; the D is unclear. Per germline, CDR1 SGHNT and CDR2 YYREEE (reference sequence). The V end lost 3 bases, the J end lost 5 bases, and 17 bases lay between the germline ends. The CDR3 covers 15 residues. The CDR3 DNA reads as TGTGCCAGCAGCTCGAAGAGGGAGTTCGGAACTGAAGCTTTCTTT. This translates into CASSSKREFGTEAFF. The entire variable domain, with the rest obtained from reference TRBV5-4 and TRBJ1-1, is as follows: ETGVTQSPTHLIKTRGQQVTLRCSSQSGHNTVSWYQQALGQGPQFIFQYYREEENGRGNFPPRFSGLQFPNYSSELNVNALELDDSALYLCASSSKREFGTEAFFGQGTRLTVV.

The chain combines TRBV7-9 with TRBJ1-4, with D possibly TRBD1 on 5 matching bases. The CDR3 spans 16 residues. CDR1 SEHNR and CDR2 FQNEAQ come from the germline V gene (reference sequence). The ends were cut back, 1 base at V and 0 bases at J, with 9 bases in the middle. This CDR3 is CASSLGEGATNEKLFF. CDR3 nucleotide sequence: TGTGCCAGCAGCTTAGGAGAAGGGGCAACTAATGAAAAACTGTTTTTT.

CDR3 amino acids: CASSPGLTYEQYF. The CDR3 coding sequence is TGTGCCAGCTCACCAGGACTGACCTACGAGCAGTACTTC. This sequence joins TRBV18 and TRBJ2-7, with D perhaps TRBD2 (5 bases). The V end was cut by 2 bases, the J end by 2 bases, with 7 bases between. The germline CDR1 and CDR2 sequences are KGHSH and LQKENI. The CDR3 is 13 amino acids.

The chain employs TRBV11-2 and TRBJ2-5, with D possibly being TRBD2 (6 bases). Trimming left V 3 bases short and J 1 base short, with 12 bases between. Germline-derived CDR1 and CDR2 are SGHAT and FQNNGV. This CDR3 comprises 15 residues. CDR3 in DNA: TGTGCCAGCAGCTTGCCCCGGGGGTCCCAAGAGACCCAGTACTTC. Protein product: CASSLPRGSQETQYF. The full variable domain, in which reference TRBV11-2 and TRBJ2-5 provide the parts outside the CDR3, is EAGVAQSPRYKIIEKRQSVAFWCNPISGHATLYWYQQILGQGPKLLIQFQNNGVVDDSQLPKDRFSAERLKGVDSTLKIQPAKLEDSAVYLCASSLPRGSQETQYFGPGTRLLVL.

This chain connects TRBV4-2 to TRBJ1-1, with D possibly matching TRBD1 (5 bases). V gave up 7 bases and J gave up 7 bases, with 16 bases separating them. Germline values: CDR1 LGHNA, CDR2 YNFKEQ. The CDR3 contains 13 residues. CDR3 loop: CASTRMGGGEAFF. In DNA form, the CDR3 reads TGTGCCAGCACCCGCATGGGGGGGGGTGAAGCTTTCTTT.

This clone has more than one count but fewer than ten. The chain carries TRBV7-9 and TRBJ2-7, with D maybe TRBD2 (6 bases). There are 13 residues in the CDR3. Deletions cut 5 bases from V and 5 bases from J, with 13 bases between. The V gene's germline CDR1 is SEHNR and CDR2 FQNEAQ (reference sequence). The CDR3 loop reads CASSAGRRHEQYF. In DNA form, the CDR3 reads TGTGCCAGCAGCGCGGGACGGCGGCACGAGCAGTACTTC.

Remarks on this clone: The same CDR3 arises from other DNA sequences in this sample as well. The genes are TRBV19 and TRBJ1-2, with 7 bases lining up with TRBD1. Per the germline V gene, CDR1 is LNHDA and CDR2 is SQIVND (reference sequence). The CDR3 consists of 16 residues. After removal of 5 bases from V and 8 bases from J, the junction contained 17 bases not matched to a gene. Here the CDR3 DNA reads TGTGCCAGTAGTTCCGTCGAGACAGGGATTCCGGGAGGCTACACCTTC. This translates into CASSSVETGIPGGYTF.

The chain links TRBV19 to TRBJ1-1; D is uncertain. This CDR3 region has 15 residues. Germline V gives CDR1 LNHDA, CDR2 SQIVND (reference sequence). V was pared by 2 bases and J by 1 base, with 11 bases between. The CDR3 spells CASSISAEGNTEAFF. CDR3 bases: TGTGCCAGTAGTATATCGGCCGAGGGGAACACTGAAGCTTTCTTT.

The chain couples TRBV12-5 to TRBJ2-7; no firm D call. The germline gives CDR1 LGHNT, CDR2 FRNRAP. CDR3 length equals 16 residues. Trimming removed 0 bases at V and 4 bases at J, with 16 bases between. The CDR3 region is CASGLVILAVRYEQYF. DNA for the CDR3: TGTGCTAGTGGTTTGGTAATTTTGGCAGTCAGGTACGAGCAGTACTTC.

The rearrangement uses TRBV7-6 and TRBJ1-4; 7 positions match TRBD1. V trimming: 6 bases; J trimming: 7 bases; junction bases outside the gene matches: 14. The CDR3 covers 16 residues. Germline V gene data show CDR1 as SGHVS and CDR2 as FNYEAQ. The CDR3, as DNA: TGTGCCAGCAGTCAGTCCGTAGGGACAGCGGGTGAAAAACTGTTTTTT. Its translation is CASSQSVGTAGEKLFF.

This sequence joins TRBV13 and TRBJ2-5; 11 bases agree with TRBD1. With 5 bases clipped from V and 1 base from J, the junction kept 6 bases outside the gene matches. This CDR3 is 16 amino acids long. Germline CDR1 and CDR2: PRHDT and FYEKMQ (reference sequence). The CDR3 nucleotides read TGTGCCAGCAGCCTCCGGGACAGGGGGGTCCAAGAGACCCAGTACTTC. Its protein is CASSLRDRGVQETQYF.

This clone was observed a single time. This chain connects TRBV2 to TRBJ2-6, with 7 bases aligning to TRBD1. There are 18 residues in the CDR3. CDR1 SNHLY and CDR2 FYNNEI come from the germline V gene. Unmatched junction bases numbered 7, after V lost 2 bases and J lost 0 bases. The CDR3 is CASSERGTEVSGANVLTF. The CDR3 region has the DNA TGTGCCAGCAGTGAAAGGGGGACAGAGGTCTCTGGGGCCAACGTCCTGACTTTC. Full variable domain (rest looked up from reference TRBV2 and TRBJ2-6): EPEVTQTPSHQVTQMGQEVILRCVPISNHLYFYWYRQILGQKVEFLVSFYNNEISEKSEIFDDQFSVERPDGSNFTLKIRSTKLEDSAMYFCASSERGTEVSGANVLTFGAGSRLTVL.

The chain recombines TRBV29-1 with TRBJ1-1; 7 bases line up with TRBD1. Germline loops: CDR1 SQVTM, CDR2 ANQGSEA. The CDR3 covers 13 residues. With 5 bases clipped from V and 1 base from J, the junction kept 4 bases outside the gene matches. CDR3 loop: CSVPGQRNTEAFF. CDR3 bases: TGCAGCGTTCCGGGACAGAGGAACACTGAAGCTTTCTTT.

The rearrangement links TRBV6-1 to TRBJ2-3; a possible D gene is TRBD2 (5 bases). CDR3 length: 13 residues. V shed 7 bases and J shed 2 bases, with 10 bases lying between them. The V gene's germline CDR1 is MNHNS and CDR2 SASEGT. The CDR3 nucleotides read TGTGCCAGCAATACCGGGGACACAGATACGCAGTATTTT. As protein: CASNTGDTDTQYF.

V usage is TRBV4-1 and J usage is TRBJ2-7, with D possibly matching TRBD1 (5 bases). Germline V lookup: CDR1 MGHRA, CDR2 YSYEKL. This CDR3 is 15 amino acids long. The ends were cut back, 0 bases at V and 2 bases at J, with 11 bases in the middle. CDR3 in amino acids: CASSQDSTATYEQYF. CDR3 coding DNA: TGCGCCAGCAGCCAAGATTCGACAGCGACCTACGAGCAGTACTTC.

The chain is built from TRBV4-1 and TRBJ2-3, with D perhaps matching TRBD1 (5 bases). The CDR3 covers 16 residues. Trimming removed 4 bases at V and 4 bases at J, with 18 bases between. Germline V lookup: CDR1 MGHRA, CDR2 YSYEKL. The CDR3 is CASSPLPTVRPDTQYF. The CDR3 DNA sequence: TGCGCCAGCAGCCCTTTACCGACAGTCCGCCCAGATACGCAGTATTTT.

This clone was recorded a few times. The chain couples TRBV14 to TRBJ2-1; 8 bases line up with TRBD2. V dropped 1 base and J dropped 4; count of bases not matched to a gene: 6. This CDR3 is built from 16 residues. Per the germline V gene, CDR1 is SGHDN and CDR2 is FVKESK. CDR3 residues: CASSQVGRGVYNEQFF. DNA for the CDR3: TGTGCCAGCAGCCAAGTTGGGCGGGGGGTTTACAATGAGCAGTTCTTC. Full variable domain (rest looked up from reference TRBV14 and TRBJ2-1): EAGVTQFPSHSVIEKGQTVTLRCDPISGHDNLYWYRRVMGKEIKFLLHFVKESKQDESGMPNNRFLAERTGGTYSTLKVQPAELEDSGVYFCASSQVGRGVYNEQFFGPGTRLTVL.

The CDR3: CASSPVGAGNSGYTF. The DNA for the CDR3 is TGCGCCAGCAGCCCAGTGGGAGCGGGGAACTCCGGCTACACCTTC. The rearrangement joins TRBV4-1 to TRBJ1-2; D is undetermined. Trimming removed 4 bases from V and 8 bases from J, with 20 bases in between. The CDR3 totals 15 residues. Per germline, CDR1 MGHRA and CDR2 YSYEKL.

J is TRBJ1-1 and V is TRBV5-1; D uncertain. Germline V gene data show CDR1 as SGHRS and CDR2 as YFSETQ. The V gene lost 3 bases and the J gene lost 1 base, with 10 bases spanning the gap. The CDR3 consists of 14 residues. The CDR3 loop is CASSSHNRNTEAFF. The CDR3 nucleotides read TGCGCCAGCAGCTCCCACAACAGGAACACTGAAGCTTTCTTT.

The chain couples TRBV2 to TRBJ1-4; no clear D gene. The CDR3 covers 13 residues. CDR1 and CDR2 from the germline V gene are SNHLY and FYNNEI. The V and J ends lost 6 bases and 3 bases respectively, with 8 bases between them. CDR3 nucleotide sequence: TGTGCCAGCAGGAGGGATGCTAATGAAAAACTGTTTTTT. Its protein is CASRRDANEKLFF.

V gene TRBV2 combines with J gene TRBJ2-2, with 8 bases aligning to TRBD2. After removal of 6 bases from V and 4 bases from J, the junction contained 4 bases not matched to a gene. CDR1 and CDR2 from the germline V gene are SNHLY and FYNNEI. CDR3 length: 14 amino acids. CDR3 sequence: CASRRLAFTGELFF. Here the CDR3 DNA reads TGTGCCAGCAGAAGACTAGCGTTCACCGGGGAGCTGTTTTTT.

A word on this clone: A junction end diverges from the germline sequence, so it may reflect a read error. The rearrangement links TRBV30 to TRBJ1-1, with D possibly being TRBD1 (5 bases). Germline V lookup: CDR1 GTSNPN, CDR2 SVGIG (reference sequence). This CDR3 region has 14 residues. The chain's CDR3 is CAWSVGRGGTQAFF. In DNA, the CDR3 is TGTGCCTGGAGTGTGGGTAGGGGTGGCACTCAAGCTTTCTTT. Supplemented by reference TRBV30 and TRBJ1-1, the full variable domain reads SQTIHQWPATLVQPVGSPLSLECTVEGTSNPNLYWYRQAAGRGLQLLFYSVGIGQISSEVPQNLSASRPQDRQFILSSKKLLLSDSGFYLCAWSVGRGGTQAFFGQGTRLTVV.

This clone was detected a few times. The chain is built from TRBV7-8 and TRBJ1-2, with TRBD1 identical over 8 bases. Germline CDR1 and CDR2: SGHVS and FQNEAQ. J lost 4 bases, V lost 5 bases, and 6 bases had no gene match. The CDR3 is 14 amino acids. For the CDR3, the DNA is TGTGCCAGCAGCAATGGACAGGGCGGCTATGGCTACACCTTC. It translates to CASSNGQGGYGYTF.

The CDR3 sequence: CASRRQGGKGAEAFF. As DNA, the CDR3 is TGTGCCAGCAGGCGACAGGGGGGAAAGGGCGCTGAAGCTTTCTTT. The chain carries TRBV6-5 and TRBJ1-1; 9 nucleotides match TRBD1. V was clipped by 6 bases and J by 6 bases; unmatched bases: 11. Per the germline V gene, CDR1 is MNHEY and CDR2 is SVGAGI. CDR3 length equals 15 residues.

As DNA, the CDR3 is TGTGCCAGCAGTGTCGGAGGATCTGGAAACACCATATATTTT. It codes for CASSVGGSGNTIYF. The chain couples TRBV2 to TRBJ1-3; D is uncertain. With 4 bases removed from V and 1 base from J, the gap between germline ends came to 8 bases. Germline loops: CDR1 SNHLY, CDR2 FYNNEI. The CDR3 runs 14 residues.

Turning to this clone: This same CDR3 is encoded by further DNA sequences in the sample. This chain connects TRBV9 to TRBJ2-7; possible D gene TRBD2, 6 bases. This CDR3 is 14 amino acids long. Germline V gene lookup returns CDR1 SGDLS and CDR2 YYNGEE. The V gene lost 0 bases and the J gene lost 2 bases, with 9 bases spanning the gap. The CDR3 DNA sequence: TGTGCCAGCAGCGTAGGGGGAGGAACCTACGAGCAGTACTTC. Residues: CASSVGGGTYEQYF.

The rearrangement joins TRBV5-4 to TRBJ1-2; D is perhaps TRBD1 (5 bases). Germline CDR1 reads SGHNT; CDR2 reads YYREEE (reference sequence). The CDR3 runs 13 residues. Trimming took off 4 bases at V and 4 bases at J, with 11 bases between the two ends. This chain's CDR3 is CASSRQNLYGYTF. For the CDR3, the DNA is TGTGCCAGCAGCCGACAGAATCTCTATGGCTACACCTTC.

The CDR3 here is CASSQDLLAGVGTDTQYF. DNA of the CDR3: TGTGCCAGCAGCCAAGATTTATTAGCGGGGGTCGGCACAGATACGCAGTATTTT. This chain links TRBV4-2 with TRBJ2-3; 9 bases map to TRBD2. J lost 1 base, V lost 0 bases, and 8 bases had no gene match. CDR3 length equals 18 residues. Looked up from germline, CDR1 is LGHNA and CDR2 is YNFKEQ.